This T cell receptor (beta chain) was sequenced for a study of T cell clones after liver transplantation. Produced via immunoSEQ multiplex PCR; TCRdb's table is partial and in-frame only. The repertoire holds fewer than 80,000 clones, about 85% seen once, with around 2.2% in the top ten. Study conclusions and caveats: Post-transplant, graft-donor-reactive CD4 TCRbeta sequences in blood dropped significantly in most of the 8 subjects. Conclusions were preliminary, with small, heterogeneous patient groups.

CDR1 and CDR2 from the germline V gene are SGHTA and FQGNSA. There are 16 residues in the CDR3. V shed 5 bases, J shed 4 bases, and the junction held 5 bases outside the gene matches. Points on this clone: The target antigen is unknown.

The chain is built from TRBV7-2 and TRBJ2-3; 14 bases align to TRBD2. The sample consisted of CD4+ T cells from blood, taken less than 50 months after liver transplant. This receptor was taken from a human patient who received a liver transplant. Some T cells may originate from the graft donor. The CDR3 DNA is TGTGCCAGCAGCCGACTAGCGGGGGGGCCCGCAGATACGCAGTATTTT. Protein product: CASSRLAGGPADTQYF.